This T cell receptor beta chain is drawn from a study of blood T cell repertoires in COVID-19 (dated by TCRdb to 2020 to 2021). For the wider study: Samples covering the acute and convalescent phases of COVID-19 were provided by collaborators in the United States, Italy and Spain. Nearly every sample came with metadata listing a de-identified subject ID, COVID-19 status, age in years and sex. The samples were drawn from the first 160 participants of the ongoing ImmuneRACE study and from some 1,300 subjects provided by 6 global collaborators. Subjects who had been exposed to COVID-19, were actively infected with it, or had recovered from it provided the deeply sampled blood TCRbeta repertoires that made up the dataset. HLA class I and class II types, where available, came from metadata supplied by the sample provider rather than from assay-based typing. The prospective study material was composed of cDNA or gDNA derived from T cells, B-cell-depleted T cells, or PBMCs. The repertoires were made available in a free public database intended to serve as a resource for research on the immune response to SARS-CoV-2.

What the work shows at the level of the full study, not this receptor alone: How much clinical and demographic metadata was included differed by source and by participant, and the metadata was provided uncurated.

From the germline V gene (reference sequence), CDR1 is LNHDA and CDR2 is SQIVND. V is pruned by 7 bases and J by 4 bases, leaving 6 bases of the junction without a gene match. The CDR3 contains 13 residues, cysteine and phenylalanine counted. The read is trimmed to its CDR3 DNA, 39 bases read in frame from base 1. As regards this clone: The target of this receptor is not known. Base qualities were left out, and no much larger clone turns up one base away.

The collaborating institutions used their own protocols to collect whole blood in K2EDTA tubes. For TCRbeta analysis, collaborators shipped samples in one of three forms: frozen whole blood, isolated PBMCs, or DNA extracted from either of those sample types. TCRbeta CDR3 regions were amplified from genomic DNA using the immunoSEQ Assay, a bias-controlled multiplex PCR. The authors' pipeline ran thus. Within the assay, amplification of reference gene primers was used to estimate how many nucleated cells each sample contained. To quantify the absolute abundance of each unique TCRbeta CDR3 rearrangement, sequence reads were collapsed and filtered. For each sample, productive Simpson clonality was calculated as the square root of Simpson's diversity index over productive rearrangements. TCRdb holds this immuneACCESS table with in-frame rearrangements only. Some clones are missing; in checked studies, unresolved V genes explain under half, and the rest has no known cause. That table gives V, J and clone size, and the DNA gave D and trimming. The sample table lists approximately 160,000 clones, roughly 84% of them with a count of one. The ten largest clones take up around an eighth of the sample.

The sequence was obtained from a man aged 18 to 29 with active or convalescent COVID-19. The sequence links TRBV19 to TRBJ1-2, with TRBD1 matching 7 junction bases. Sequenced sample: peripheral blood. The nucleotide sequence is given as TGTGCCAGTACCCCTACAGGGGTCTATGGCTACACCTTC. Translated, it reads CASTPTGVYGYTF.